The next 32 T cell receptor beta chains were all read from a single sample in a study of shared T cell receptors in the human thymus. TCRdb keeps only in-frame clones here, not all; method: immunoSEQ multiplex PCR. The repertoire holds fewer than 700,000 clones, with roughly 90% as singletons. Separately, the same data were catalogued under a study of human thymus T cells.

The sequenced material came from thymocytes. The receptors derive from a boy under three years old with a congenital heart defect.

This CDR3 is CASRTRVKNTGELFF. The CDR3 coding sequence is TGTGCCAGCCGGACCAGGGTCAAAAACACCGGGGAGCTGTTTTTT. This chain joins TRBV7-2 and TRBJ2-2, with a possible D match to TRBD1 (5 bases). With 8 bases removed from V and 2 bases from J, the gap between germline ends came to 15 bases. Germline lookup yields CDR1 SGHTA and CDR2 FQGNSA. The CDR3 totals 15 residues.

The chain joins TRBV5-6 to TRBJ2-3; 8 nucleotides align to TRBD1. CDR1 and CDR2 (germline): SGHDT, YYEEEE. This CDR3 is built from 15 residues. V was pared by 4 bases and J by 2 bases, with 6 bases of the junction left unmatched. CDR3: CASSHRQGHTDTQYF. The CDR3 region has the DNA TGTGCCAGCAGCCATAGACAGGGGCACACAGATACGCAGTATTTT.

The V and J genes are TRBV27 and TRBJ2-3, with 7 bases lining up with TRBD2. Germline CDR1 MNHEY, CDR2 SMNVEV (reference sequence). The CDR3 has 17 amino acids. Trimming took 2 bases from V and 2 from J; bases not matched to a gene: 10. Here the CDR3 reads CASSLDPTSDYTDTQYF. Written as DNA, the CDR3 is TGTGCCAGCAGTTTAGACCCAACTAGCGACTACACAGATACGCAGTATTTT.

V usage is TRBV27 and J usage is TRBJ2-5; a possible D gene is TRBD2 (7 bases). The length of the CDR3 is 16 residues. Per the germline V gene, CDR1 is MNHEY and CDR2 is SMNVEV (reference sequence). V lost 4 bases, J lost 1 base, and 16 bases lay in between. CDR3 DNA: TGTGCCAGCAGTTGCCCTACAAGGGGGGGCCAAGAGACCCAGTACTTC. Amino acids: CASSCPTRGGQETQYF.

The J gene is TRBJ2-7, the V gene TRBV5-1; 10 bases are shared with TRBD2. V lost 1 base, J lost 6 bases, and 13 bases stayed unmatched. The CDR3 is 17 residues long. Germline-derived CDR1 and CDR2 are SGHRS and YFSETQ. In DNA, the CDR3 is TGCGCCAGCAGCTTGAGCGCCGAGCGGGAGGGCCGAAGCGAGCAGTACTTC. As protein: CASSLSAEREGRSEQYF.

The rearrangement joins TRBV28 to TRBJ2-1; the D gene is possibly TRBD1 (6 bases). The V end lost 7 bases, the J end lost 7 bases, and 20 bases lay between the germline ends. The CDR3 is 15 residues long. Germline V gene data show CDR1 as MDHEN and CDR2 as SYDVKM. CDR3: CASTGPDRPTNEQFF. CDR3 DNA: TGTGCCAGCACAGGCCCGGACAGACCGACGAATGAGCAGTTCTTC.

J is TRBJ2-3 and V is TRBV15, with D possibly TRBD1 on 6 matching bases. Germline assignment: CDR1 LNHNV and CDR2 YYDKDF (reference sequence). The CDR3 is made up of 19 amino acids. V gave up 3 bases and J gave up 0 bases, with 22 bases separating them. The CDR3 DNA reads TGTGCCACCAGCAGGCAAGGACAGCCATCCATCTCTAGCACAGATACGCAGTATTTT. As protein: CATSRQGQPSISSTDTQYF.

Details on this clone: At one boundary the junction diverges from the germline segment, which might be a read error. The gene calls are TRBV7-7 and TRBJ2-7; tentatively, D is TRBD2 (5 bases). This CDR3 comprises 19 residues. The germline V gene has CDR1 SSHAT and CDR2 FNYEAQ (reference sequence). CDR3 nucleotides: TGTGCTAGCAGCTTCTCGGGTCCGTCAGCGGTCGAGGGTACCTACGAGCAGTACTTC. Translation gives CASSFSGPSAVEGTYEQYF.

This sequence joins TRBV12-5 and TRBJ2-7, with D tentatively TRBD2 (5 bases). V lost 5 bases, J lost 5 bases, and 16 bases lay in between. Germline V lookup: CDR1 LGHNT, CDR2 FRNRAP. CDR3 size: 14 residues. CDR3 bases: TGTGCTAGTGGTCCCCCACGACTACCCCACGAGCAGTACTTC. It is translated as CASGPPRLPHEQYF.

This clone appeared a few times. This rearrangement joins TRBV10-3 to TRBJ2-2; 11 bases are a match to TRBD1. Germline assignment: CDR1 ENHRY and CDR2 SYGVKD. CDR3 length: 16 residues. The junction had 8 bases not matched to a gene; V was cut back by 6 bases and J by 5 bases. CDR3: CAIRRSGTGGTGELFF. CDR3 coding DNA: TGTGCCATCAGAAGATCCGGGACAGGGGGGACCGGGGAGCTGTTTTTT.

The chain links TRBV19 to TRBJ1-2, with no clear D. Germline V gives CDR1 LNHDA, CDR2 SQIVND (reference sequence). The CDR3 length is 14 residues. The ends were cut back, 0 bases at V and 0 bases at J, with 5 bases in the middle. In DNA, the CDR3 is TGTGCCAGTAGTATAGACAGGTCTAACTATGGCTACACCTTC. Encoded protein: CASSIDRSNYGYTF.

The chain employs TRBV7-8 and TRBJ1-2; the D gene is possibly TRBD1 (6 bases). V dropped 5 bases and J dropped 5 bases, with 36 bases sitting between them. The length of the CDR3 is 21 residues. Germline-derived CDR1 and CDR2 are SGHVS and FQNEAQ. CDR3 in DNA: TGTGCCAGCAGCCCATCGCAGTATACACAGGGTGGCCCCACGTTGAGGTATGGCTACACCTTC. Its protein is CASSPSQYTQGGPTLRYGYTF.

J is TRBJ1-5 and V is TRBV6-1; TRBD1 matches at 7 bases. Germline-derived CDR1 and CDR2 are MNHNS and SASEGT. Trimming cost V 3 bases and J 3 bases; bases outside gene matches: 8. This CDR3 has 16 residues. CDR3 sequence reads: CASSESGTATNQPQHF. As DNA, the CDR3 is TGTGCCAGCAGTGAGTCGGGGACAGCCACCAATCAGCCCCAGCATTTT.

The chain couples TRBV7-8 to TRBJ2-7, with D perhaps TRBD2 (6 bases). V was trimmed by 1 base and J by 4 bases, leaving 14 bases between them. The CDR3 length is 15 residues. Germline CDR1 SGHVS, CDR2 FQNEAQ. CDR3 loop: CASSLGPGLRYEQYF. The CDR3 DNA reads as TGTGCCAGCAGCTTAGGGCCGGGACTCCGATACGAGCAGTACTTC. The full variable domain, its missing parts supplied by reference TRBV7-8 and TRBJ2-7, is GAGVSQSPRYKVAKRGQDVALRCDPISGHVSLFWYQQALGQGPEFLTYFQNEAQLDKSGLPSDRFFAERPEGSVSTLKIQRTQQEDSAVYLCASSLGPGLRYEQYFGPGTRLTVT.

This chain uses TRBV27 with TRBJ2-7; TRBD1 aligns across 7 bases. The CDR3 spans 19 residues. Germline CDR1 reads MNHEY; CDR2 reads SMNVEV (reference sequence). J lost 3 bases, V lost 0 bases, and 17 bases had no gene match. CDR3 sequence reads: CASSLSLGSGKGGGYEQYF. The CDR3 DNA reads TGTGCCAGCAGTTTATCACTCGGGTCTGGAAAAGGGGGCGGCTACGAGCAGTACTTC.

CDR3 nucleotide sequence: TGTGCCAGCAGTTTAATTCCTAGCGGGAGTTTCAAGACCCAGTACTTC. Its translation: CASSLIPSGSFKTQYF. This chain connects TRBV27 to TRBJ2-5, with TRBD2 identical over 10 bases. The germline V gene has CDR1 MNHEY and CDR2 SMNVEV (reference sequence). This CDR3 contains 16 residues. V dropped 2 bases and J dropped 6; count of bases not matched to a gene: 9.

The rearrangement links TRBV30 to TRBJ1-2; 11 bases match TRBD1. There are 16 residues in the CDR3. Per the germline V gene, CDR1 is GTSNPN and CDR2 is SVGIG (reference sequence). Trimming cost V 3 bases and J 5 bases; bases outside gene matches: 11. The CDR3 bases are TGTGCCTGGAGCGCTCGGCTTGGGGACAGGGGGTATGGCTACACCTTC. Encoded protein: CAWSARLGDRGYGYTF.

This chain joins TRBV18 and TRBJ1-3; TRBD1 aligns across 7 bases. The ends lost 1 base at V and 5 bases at J; junction bases unmatched: 11. Germline CDR1 KGHSH, CDR2 LQKENI. The CDR3 consists of 17 residues. In DNA form, the CDR3 reads TGTGCCAGCTCACCACTACCAGACAGGGCCCGGCGAAACACCATATATTTT. Its translation is CASSPLPDRARRNTIYF.

V and J are TRBV15 and TRBJ2-7, with 9 bases that match TRBD1. This CDR3 comprises 16 residues. V was clipped by 5 bases and J by 6 bases; unmatched bases: 14. CDR1 LNHNV and CDR2 YYDKDF come from the germline V gene (reference sequence). The CDR3 DNA reads as TGTGCCACCAGCCGCGACCTCGGGACAGGGCCCGCCGAGCAGTACTTC. Residues: CATSRDLGTGPAEQYF.

The chain carries TRBV2 and TRBJ2-3, with 8 bases matching TRBD2. V gave up 6 bases and J gave up 0 bases; unmatched junction bases: 11. Germline CDR1 reads SNHLY; CDR2 reads FYNNEI. This CDR3 has 17 amino acids. The CDR3 DNA follows: TGTGCCAGCAGCCGGACTAGCCCAACCCTTAGCACAGATACGCAGTATTTT. Protein product: CASSRTSPTLSTDTQYF.

The V call is TRBV5-1, the J call TRBJ2-1; D possibly corresponds to TRBD1 (6 bases). V gave up 6 bases and J gave up 9 bases, with 13 bases separating them. The germline CDR1 and CDR2 sequences are SGHRS and YFSETQ. The CDR3 contains 12 residues. The CDR3 coding sequence is TGCGCCAGCACTCAGAAACAGGGTGAGCAGTTCTTC. Encoded protein: CASTQKQGEQFF.

This clone was detected a few times. The chain carries TRBV6-1 and TRBJ2-1, with D possibly being TRBD2 (5 bases). The CDR3 runs to 14 residues. Germline CDR1 reads MNHNS; CDR2 reads SASEGT. V was shortened by 7 bases and J by 8 bases, with 18 bases between the two germline ends. DNA of the CDR3: TGTGCCAGCAATGAGAGGGTAGCTTGGGATGAGCAGTTCTTC. It yields the protein CASNERVAWDEQFF.

The V gene is TRBV19, the J gene TRBJ1-5; D uncertain. The germline gives CDR1 LNHDA, CDR2 SQIVND (reference sequence). The CDR3 has 17 residues. The V gene lost 3 bases and the J gene lost 7 bases, with 22 bases spanning the gap. The CDR3 region has the DNA TGTGCCAGTAGTATTGGGTGGGCAGCTTCCGCCGAGCAGCCCCAGCATTTT. Amino acids: CASSIGWAASAEQPQHF.

The rearrangement joins TRBV2 to TRBJ1-1, with 9 positions matching TRBD1. This CDR3 is 18 amino acids long. The germline CDR1 and CDR2 sequences are SNHLY and FYNNEI. The ends lost 1 base at V and 4 bases at J; junction bases unmatched: 13. CDR3 sequence (DNA): TGTGCCAGCAGTGAAGGTCTCCCCGACAGGGGGGATAGCACTGAAGCTTTCTTT. Protein product: CASSEGLPDRGDSTEAFF.

V gene TRBV11-3 combines with J gene TRBJ2-1, with a weak D call TRBD2 (6 bases). Germline lookup yields CDR1 SGHNT and CDR2 YENEEA. Trimming left V 7 bases short and J 3 bases short, with 10 bases between. This CDR3 region has 13 residues. This chain's CDR3 is CASMSGLYNEQFF. The DNA for the CDR3 is TGTGCCAGCATGTCGGGACTCTACAATGAGCAGTTCTTC.

The V call is TRBV10-3, the J call TRBJ2-7, with 7 positions matching TRBD1. The germline gives CDR1 ENHRY, CDR2 SYGVKD. The CDR3 has 13 residues. The ends lost 6 bases at V and 6 bases at J; junction bases unmatched: 8. CDR3 sequence (DNA): TGTGCCATCAGCCGGGACAGCTACTTCGAGCAGTACTTC. Translation: CAISRDSYFEQYF.

This rearrangement joins TRBV9 to TRBJ2-1; 12 nucleotides agree with TRBD2. With V trimmed by 0 bases and J by 8 bases, 6 bases remained unmatched. Germline-derived CDR1 and CDR2 are SGDLS and YYNGEE. The CDR3 length is 16 residues. CDR3 nucleotides: TGTGCCAGCAGCGTAGGAACTAGCGGGAGGTACTATGAGCAGTTCTTC. The encoded protein is CASSVGTSGRYYEQFF.

The chain carries TRBV27 and TRBJ1-2, with a possible D match to TRBD1 (6 bases). Per germline, CDR1 MNHEY and CDR2 SMNVEV (reference sequence). Trimming stripped 8 bases from V and 0 bases from J, with 22 bases between. The CDR3 is made up of 17 amino acids. CDR3 sequence reads: CASATWPDSPSNYGYTF. The CDR3 nucleotides are TGTGCCAGCGCGACTTGGCCGGACAGTCCCTCTAACTATGGCTACACCTTC.

The gene calls are TRBV7-9 and TRBJ2-7, with D possibly TRBD1 on 6 matching bases. CDR3 length: 15 amino acids. V lost 4 bases, J lost 4 bases, and 17 bases lay in between. CDR1 is SEHNR and CDR2 is FQNEAQ in the germline V gene (reference sequence). This CDR3 is CASSSAGEPGYEQYF. The DNA of the CDR3 is TGTGCCAGCAGCTCCGCAGGGGAACCGGGATACGAGCAGTACTTC.

The gene calls are TRBV4-2 and TRBJ2-1; 9 bases are shared with TRBD2. This CDR3 region has 14 residues. The trim removed 4 bases at V and 9 bases at J, leaving 7 bases unmatched. Germline V lookup: CDR1 LGHNA, CDR2 YNFKEQ. In DNA form, the CDR3 reads TGTGCCAGCAGCCTGGGGACTAGCTATGGTGAGCAGTTCTTC. Translating it yields CASSLGTSYGEQFF.

The gene calls are TRBV6-1 and TRBJ2-7, with a tentative D call TRBD1 (5 bases). The length of the CDR3 is 12 residues. The germline V and J ends were trimmed by 8 bases and 7 bases, with 15 bases remaining between them. Germline-derived CDR1 and CDR2 are MNHNS and SASEGT. The CDR3 DNA sequence: TGTGCCAGCTGGGGCAGAGCAGGGGAGCAGTACTTC. Its protein product is CASWGRAGEQYF.

The chain is built from TRBV29-1 and TRBJ2-2, with 8 bases aligning to TRBD1. Germline V gene lookup returns CDR1 SQVTM and CDR2 ANQGSEA. The V segment lost 4 bases and the J segment 10 bases; nucleotides outside the gene matches: 5. The CDR3 consists of 12 residues. CDR3 residues: CSVGTGKPELFF. DNA for the CDR3: TGCAGCGTTGGGACAGGGAAACCGGAGCTGTTTTTT.